This T cell receptor (beta chain) was profiled in a study of CD8 T cells in Susac syndrome. There are 18 residues in the CDR3. Germline CDR1 and CDR2: SGHDT and YYEEEE. Trimming stripped 4 bases from V and 1 base from J, with 23 bases between. The authors carried out high-throughput sequencing of TCR beta. They applied it to CD8+ and CD4+ T cells obtained from blood. The authors reverse transcribed roughly 0.5 to 1 ug RNA with random hexamers. The CDR3 of TCR beta was amplified by immunoSEQ multiplex PCR across 54 Vbeta and 13 Jbeta. TCRdb itself ran the immunoSEQ multiplex PCR reads through MiXCR, one entry per CDR3 protein. The profile shows approximately 110,000 distinct CDR3 sequences, about 95% of them singletons.

The sequenced sample consisted of CD4+ T cells from PBMCs. The genes are TRBV5-6 and TRBJ2-5, with D tentatively TRBD1 (7 bases). This sequence originates from a human donor in good health. The CDR3 here is CASSPHRGTETLQETQYF. The CDR3 DNA sequence: TGTGCCAGCAGCCCACACCGCGGGACAGAGACGCTCCAAGAGACCCAGTACTTC.